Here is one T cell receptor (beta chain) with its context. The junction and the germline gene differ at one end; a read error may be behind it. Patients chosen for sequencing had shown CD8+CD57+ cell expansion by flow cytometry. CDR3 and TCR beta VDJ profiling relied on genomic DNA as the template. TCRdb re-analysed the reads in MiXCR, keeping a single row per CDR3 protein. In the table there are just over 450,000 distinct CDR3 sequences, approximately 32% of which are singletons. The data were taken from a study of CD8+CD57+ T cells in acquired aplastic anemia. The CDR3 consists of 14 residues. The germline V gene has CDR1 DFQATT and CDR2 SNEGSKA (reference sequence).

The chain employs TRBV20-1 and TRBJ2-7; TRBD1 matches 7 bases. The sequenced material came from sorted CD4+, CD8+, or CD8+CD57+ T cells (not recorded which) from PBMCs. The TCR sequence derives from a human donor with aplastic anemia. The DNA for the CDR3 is TGCAGTGCCCAGTCGGGACAGAGTACCTACGAGCAGCACTTC. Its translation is CSAQSGQSTYEQHF.